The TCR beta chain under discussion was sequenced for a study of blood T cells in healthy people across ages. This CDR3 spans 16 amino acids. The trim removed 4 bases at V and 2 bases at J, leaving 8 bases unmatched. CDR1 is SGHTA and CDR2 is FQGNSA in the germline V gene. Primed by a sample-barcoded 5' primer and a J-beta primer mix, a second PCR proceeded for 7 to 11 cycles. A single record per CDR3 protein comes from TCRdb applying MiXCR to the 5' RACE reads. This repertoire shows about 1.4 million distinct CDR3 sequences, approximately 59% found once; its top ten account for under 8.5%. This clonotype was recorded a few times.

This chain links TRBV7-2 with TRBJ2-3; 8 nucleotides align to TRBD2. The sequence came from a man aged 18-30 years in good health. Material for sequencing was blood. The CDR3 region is CASSSTSGRPTDTQYF. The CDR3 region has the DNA TGTGCCAGCAGCTCAACTAGCGGCCGTCCCACAGATACGCAGTATTTT.